The 12 T cell receptor beta chains given below trace back to one sample, sequenced in a study of OX40 agonist ivuxolimab in advanced cancers. The protocol was immunoSEQ multiplex PCR, while the TCRdb copy is restricted to in-frame clones and leaves out a portion. Among 59,000 or so clones listed, 82% were seen once. The material sequenced was CD4+ or CD8+ T cells sorted from blood, taken in a trial of the OX40 agonist ivuxolimab. Source of these receptors: an adult with an advanced solid tumor such as melanoma, head and neck, liver or kidney cancer.

The chain couples TRBV2 to TRBJ1-3; D is uncertain. The CDR3 has 14 residues. Germline CDR1 and CDR2: SNHLY and FYNNEI. The V end was cut by 6 bases, the J end by 2 bases, with 11 bases between. This CDR3 is CASSLTLTGNTIYF. The CDR3 nucleotides read TGTGCCAGCAGCCTGACATTGACTGGAAACACCATATATTTT.

This clone has only a few counts. CDR3 nucleotides: TGCGCCAGCAGCTTGGTTTCTTCCTATAATTCACCCCTCCACTTT. This codes for CASSLVSSYNSPLHF. V gene TRBV5-1 combines with J gene TRBJ1-6, with D hard to call. Trimming stripped 0 bases from V and 1 base from J, with 5 bases between. The CDR3 is made up of 15 amino acids. Germline values: CDR1 SGHRS, CDR2 YFSETQ.

This clone was detected only once. The gene calls are TRBV29-1 and TRBJ1-1; weak D call: TRBD1 (5 bases). CDR3 length equals 12 residues. Germline assignment: CDR1 SQVTM and CDR2 ANQGSEA. Trimming stripped 0 bases from V and 11 bases from J, with 13 bases between. The CDR3 DNA sequence: TGCAGCGTTGAAGAGGGCAGGGTGAGGGCTTTCTTT. Its translation: CSVEEGRVRAFF.

The V gene is TRBV11-3, the J gene TRBJ1-1; 11 bases agree with TRBD1. The ends lost 1 base at V and 4 bases at J; junction bases unmatched: 2. CDR3 length: 15 amino acids. Germline loops: CDR1 SGHNT, CDR2 YENEEA. The CDR3 DNA reads as TGTGCCAGCAGCTTAGCTGGGACAGGGGGCACTGAAGCTTTCTTT. This sequence encodes CASSLAGTGGTEAFF.

The V gene is TRBV5-6, the J gene TRBJ2-1; tentatively, D is TRBD2 (5 bases). The CDR3 contains 15 residues. With 2 bases removed from V and 4 bases from J, the gap between germline ends came to 13 bases. The V gene's germline CDR1 is SGHDT and CDR2 YYEEEE. The CDR3 bases are TGTGCCAGCAGCTTTGTCGGTCGAGGGTACAATGAGCAGTTCTTC. Its translation: CASSFVGRGYNEQFF.

This clone came up once. This chain joins TRBV11-3 and TRBJ1-1, with 8 bases fitting TRBD1. V was pared by 5 bases and J by 1 base, with 6 bases of the junction left unmatched. CDR1 and CDR2 from the germline V gene are SGHNT and YENEEA. This CDR3 has 15 amino acids. CDR3 protein: CASSPRQGRNTEAFF. CDR3 sequence (DNA): TGTGCCAGCAGCCCCCGACAGGGGAGGAACACTGAAGCTTTCTTT.

Only a few counts were recorded for this clone. The V gene is TRBV30, the J gene TRBJ1-1, with D hard to call. Trimming pared 8 bases from V and 7 bases from J, leaving 14 bases between. The CDR3 is 11 amino acids. The germline V gene has CDR1 GTSNPN and CDR2 SVGIG (reference sequence). CDR3 DNA sequence: TGTGCCCTGCAACAACAAGGTGAAGCTTTCTTT. It yields the protein CALQQQGEAFF.

The chain links TRBV7-2 to TRBJ2-7; no clear D gene. The CDR3 totals 15 residues. V lost 5 bases, J lost 2 bases, and 16 bases lay in between. Germline values: CDR1 SGHTA, CDR2 FQGNSA. The CDR3 DNA reads TGTGCCAGCAGCCCCTCTGCTGGGATCGCCTACGAGCAGTACTTC. Protein: CASSPSAGIAYEQYF.

The J gene is TRBJ2-7, the V gene TRBV7-9; 7 bases fit TRBD2. The CDR3 contains 15 residues. The V gene's germline CDR1 is SEHNR and CDR2 FQNEAQ (reference sequence). V shed 2 bases, J shed 6 bases, and the junction held 10 bases outside the gene matches. CDR3 region: CASSLIGLDSGEQYF. The CDR3 coding sequence is TGTGCCAGCAGCTTAATTGGACTAGACTCGGGCGAGCAGTACTTC.

Turning to this clone: Other DNA sequences from this sample encode an identical CDR3 as well. The chain combines TRBV7-9 with TRBJ2-3; D not certain. The CDR3 has 13 amino acids. V was shortened by 5 bases and J by 4 bases, with 10 bases between the two germline ends. Looked up from germline, CDR1 is SEHNR and CDR2 is FQNEAQ (reference sequence). The CDR3 coding sequence is TGTGCCAGCAGCCCCCGTGGGCCAGATACGCAGTATTTT. This encodes CASSPRGPDTQYF.

The V call is TRBV9, the J call TRBJ1-4; D might be TRBD1 (6 bases). V lost 0 bases and J lost 1, with 13 bases in between. In germline, CDR1 is SGDLS, CDR2 YYNGEE. There are 17 residues in the CDR3. The CDR3 bases are TGTGCCAGCAGCGTAGGGGTGGGGGCAGGAACTAATGAAAAACTGTTTTTT. It codes for CASSVGVGAGTNEKLFF. Combining the CDR3 with reference TRBV9 and TRBJ1-4 gives the whole variable domain DSGVTQTPKHLITATGQRVTLRCSPRSGDLSVYWYQQSLDQGLQFLIQYYNGEERAKGNILERFSAQQFPDLHSELNLSSLELGDSALYFCASSVGVGAGTNEKLFFGSGTQLSVL.

The V call is TRBV28, the J call TRBJ2-6, with D perhaps matching TRBD1 (6 bases). Germline lookup yields CDR1 MDHEN and CDR2 SYDVKM. CDR3 length equals 19 residues. The V and J ends lost 5 bases and 0 bases respectively, with 20 bases between them. CDR3 loop: CASSIGGLGQFSGANVLTF. CDR3 nucleotides: TGTGCCAGCAGTATAGGGGGTTTGGGTCAGTTCTCTGGGGCCAACGTCCTGACTTTC.